This T cell receptor (beta chain) comes out of a study of long-term antiretroviral therapy in people with HIV. They ran version v3.0 of the immunoSEQ assay at survey level. Method: immunoSEQ multiplex PCR; TCRdb's copy keeps in-frame clones and lacks some. The sample contains about 21,000 clones, approximately 81% of which appear only once. Germline loops: CDR1 MNHNS, CDR2 SASEGT. The junction had 5 bases not matched to a gene; V was cut back by 6 bases and J by 5 bases. This CDR3 has 13 amino acids. This clonotype was obtained from a man over 45 with HIV. This sample comprised unsorted PBMCs, obtained at the start of antiretroviral therapy. This sequence joins TRBV6-1 and TRBJ2-7; 9 nucleotides line up with TRBD1. The CDR3 loop is CASRRDREDEQYF. The CDR3, as DNA: TGTGCCAGCAGGAGGGACAGGGAGGACGAGCAGTACTTC.